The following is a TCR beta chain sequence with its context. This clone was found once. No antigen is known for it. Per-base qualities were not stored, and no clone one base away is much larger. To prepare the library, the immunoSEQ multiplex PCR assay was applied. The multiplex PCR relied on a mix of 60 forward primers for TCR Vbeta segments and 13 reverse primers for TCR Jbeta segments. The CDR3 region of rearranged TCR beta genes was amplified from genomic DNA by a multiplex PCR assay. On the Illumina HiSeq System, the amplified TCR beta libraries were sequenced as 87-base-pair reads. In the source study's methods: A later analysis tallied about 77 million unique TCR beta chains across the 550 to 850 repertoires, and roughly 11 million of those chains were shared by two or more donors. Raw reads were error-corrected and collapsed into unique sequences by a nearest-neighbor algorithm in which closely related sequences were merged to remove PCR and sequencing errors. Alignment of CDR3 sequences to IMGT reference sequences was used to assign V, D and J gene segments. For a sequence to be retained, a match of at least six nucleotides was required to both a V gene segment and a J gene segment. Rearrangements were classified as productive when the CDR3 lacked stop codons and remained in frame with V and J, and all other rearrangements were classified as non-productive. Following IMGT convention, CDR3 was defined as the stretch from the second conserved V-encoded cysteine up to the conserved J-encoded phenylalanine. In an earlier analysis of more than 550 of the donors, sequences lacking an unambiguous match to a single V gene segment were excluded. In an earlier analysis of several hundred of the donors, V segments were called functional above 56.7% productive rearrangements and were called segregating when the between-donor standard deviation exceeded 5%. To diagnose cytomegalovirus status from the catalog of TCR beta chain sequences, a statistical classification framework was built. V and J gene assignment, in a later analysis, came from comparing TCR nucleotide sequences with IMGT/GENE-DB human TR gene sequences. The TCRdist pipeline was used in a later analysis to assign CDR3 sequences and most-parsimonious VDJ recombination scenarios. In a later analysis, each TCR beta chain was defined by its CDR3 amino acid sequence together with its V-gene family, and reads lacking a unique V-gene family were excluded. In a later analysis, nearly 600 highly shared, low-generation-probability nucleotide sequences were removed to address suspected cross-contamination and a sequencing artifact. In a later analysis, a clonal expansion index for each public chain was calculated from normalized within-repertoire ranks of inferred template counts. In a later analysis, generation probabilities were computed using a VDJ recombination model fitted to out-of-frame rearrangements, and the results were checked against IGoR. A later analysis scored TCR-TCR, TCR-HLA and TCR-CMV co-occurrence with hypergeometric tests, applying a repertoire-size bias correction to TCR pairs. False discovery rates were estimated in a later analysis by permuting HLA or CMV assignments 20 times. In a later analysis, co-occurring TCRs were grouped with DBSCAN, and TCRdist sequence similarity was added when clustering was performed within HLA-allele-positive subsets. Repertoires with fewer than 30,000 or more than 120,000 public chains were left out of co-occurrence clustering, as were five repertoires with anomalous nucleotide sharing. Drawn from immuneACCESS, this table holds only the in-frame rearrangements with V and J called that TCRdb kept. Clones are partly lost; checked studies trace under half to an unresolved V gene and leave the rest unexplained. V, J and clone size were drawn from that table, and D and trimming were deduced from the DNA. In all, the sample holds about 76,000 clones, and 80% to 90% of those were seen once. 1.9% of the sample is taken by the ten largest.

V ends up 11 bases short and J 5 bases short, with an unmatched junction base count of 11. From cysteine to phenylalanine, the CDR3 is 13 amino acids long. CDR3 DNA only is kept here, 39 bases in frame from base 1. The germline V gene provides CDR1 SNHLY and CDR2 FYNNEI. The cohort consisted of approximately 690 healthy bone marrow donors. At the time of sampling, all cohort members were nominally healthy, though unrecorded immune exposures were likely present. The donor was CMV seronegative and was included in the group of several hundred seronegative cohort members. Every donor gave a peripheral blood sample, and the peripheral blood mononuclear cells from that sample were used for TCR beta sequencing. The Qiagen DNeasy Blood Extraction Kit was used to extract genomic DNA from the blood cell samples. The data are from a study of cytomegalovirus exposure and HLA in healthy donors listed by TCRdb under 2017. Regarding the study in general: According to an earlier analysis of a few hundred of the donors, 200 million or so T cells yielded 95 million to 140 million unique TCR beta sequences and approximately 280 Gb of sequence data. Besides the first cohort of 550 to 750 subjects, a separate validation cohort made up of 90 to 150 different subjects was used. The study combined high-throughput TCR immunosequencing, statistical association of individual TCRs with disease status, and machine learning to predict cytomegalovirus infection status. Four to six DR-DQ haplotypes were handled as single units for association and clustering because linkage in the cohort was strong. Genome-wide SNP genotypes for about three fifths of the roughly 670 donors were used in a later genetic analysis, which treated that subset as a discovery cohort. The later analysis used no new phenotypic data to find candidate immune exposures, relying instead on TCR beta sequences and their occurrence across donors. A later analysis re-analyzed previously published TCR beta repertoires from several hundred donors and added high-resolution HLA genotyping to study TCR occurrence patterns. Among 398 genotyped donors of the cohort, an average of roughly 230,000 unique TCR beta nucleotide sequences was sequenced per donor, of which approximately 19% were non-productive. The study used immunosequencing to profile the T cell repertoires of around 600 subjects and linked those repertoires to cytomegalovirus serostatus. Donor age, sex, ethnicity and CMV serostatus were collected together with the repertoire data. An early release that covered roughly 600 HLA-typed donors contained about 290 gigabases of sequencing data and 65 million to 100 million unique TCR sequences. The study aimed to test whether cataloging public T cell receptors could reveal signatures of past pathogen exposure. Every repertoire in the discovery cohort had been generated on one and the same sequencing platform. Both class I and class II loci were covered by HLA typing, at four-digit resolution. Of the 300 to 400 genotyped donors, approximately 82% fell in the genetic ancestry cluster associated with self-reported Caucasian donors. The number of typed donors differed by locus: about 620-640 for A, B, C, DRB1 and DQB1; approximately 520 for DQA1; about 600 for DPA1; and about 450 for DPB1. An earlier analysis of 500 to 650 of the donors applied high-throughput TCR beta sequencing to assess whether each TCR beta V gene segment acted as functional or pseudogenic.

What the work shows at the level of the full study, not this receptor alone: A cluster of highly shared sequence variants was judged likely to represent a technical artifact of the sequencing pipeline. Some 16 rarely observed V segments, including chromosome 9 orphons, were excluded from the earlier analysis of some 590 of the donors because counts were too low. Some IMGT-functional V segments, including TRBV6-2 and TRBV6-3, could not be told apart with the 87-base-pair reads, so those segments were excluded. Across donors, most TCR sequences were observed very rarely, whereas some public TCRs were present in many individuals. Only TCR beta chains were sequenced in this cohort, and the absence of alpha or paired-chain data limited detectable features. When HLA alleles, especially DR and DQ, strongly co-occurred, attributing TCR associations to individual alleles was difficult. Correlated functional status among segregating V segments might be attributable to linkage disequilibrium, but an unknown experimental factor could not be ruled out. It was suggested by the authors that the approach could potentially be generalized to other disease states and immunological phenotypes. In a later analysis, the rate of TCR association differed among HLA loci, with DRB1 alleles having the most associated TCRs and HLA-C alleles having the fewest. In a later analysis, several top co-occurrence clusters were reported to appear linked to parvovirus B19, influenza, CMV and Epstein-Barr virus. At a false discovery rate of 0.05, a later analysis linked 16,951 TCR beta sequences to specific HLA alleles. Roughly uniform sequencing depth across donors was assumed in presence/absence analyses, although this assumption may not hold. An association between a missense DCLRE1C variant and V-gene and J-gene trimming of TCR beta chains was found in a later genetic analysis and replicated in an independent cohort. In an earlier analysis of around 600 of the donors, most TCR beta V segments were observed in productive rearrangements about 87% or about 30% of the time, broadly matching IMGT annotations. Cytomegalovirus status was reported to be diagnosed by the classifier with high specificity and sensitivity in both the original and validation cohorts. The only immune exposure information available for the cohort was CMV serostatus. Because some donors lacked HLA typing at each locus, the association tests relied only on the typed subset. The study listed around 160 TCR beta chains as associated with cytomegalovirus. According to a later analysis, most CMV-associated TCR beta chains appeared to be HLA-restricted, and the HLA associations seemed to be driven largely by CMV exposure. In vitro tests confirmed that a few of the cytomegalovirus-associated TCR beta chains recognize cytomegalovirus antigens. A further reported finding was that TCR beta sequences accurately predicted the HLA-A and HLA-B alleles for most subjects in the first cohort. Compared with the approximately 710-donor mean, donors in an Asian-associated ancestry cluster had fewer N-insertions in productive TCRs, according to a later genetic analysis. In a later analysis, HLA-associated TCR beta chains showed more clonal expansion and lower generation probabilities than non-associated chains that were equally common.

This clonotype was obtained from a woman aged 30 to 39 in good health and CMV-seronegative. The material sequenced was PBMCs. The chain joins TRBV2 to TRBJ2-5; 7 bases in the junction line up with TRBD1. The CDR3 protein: CAGGTGEVETQYF. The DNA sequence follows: TGTGCCGGGGGTACAGGGGAAGTGGAGACCCAGTACTTC.